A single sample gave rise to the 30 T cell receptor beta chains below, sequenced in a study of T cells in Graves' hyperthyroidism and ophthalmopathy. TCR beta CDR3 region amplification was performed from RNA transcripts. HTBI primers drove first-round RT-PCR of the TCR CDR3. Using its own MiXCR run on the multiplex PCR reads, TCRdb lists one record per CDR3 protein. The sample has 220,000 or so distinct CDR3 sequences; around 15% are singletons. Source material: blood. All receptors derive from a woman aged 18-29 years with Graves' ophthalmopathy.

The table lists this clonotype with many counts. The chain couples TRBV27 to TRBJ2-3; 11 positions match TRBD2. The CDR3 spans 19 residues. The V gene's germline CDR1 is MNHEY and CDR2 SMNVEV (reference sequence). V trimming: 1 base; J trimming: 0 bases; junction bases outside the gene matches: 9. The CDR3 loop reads CASSLYSNGLAGSTDTQYF. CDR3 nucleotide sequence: TGTGCCAGCAGTTTATACTCGAACGGACTAGCGGGCAGCACAGATACGCAGTATTTT.

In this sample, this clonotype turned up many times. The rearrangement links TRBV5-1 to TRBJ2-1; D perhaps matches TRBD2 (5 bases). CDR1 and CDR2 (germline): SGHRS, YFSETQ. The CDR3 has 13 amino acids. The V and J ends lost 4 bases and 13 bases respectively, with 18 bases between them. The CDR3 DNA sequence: TGCGCCAGCAGCCAAATGACCGAGGGAGTTCAGTTCTTC. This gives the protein CASSQMTEGVQFF.

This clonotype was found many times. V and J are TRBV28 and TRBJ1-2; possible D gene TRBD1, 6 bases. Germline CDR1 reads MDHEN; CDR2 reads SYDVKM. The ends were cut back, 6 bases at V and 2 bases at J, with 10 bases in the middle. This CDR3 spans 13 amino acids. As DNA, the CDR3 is TGTGCCAGCAGGACAGGCCCAAACTATGGCTACACCTTC. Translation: CASRTGPNYGYTF.

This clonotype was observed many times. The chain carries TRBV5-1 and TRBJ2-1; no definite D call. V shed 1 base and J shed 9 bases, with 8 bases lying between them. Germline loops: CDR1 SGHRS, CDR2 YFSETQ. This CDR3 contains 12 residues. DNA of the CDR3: TGCGCCAGCAGCTTGAATATGGGTGAGCAGTTCTTC. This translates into CASSLNMGEQFF.

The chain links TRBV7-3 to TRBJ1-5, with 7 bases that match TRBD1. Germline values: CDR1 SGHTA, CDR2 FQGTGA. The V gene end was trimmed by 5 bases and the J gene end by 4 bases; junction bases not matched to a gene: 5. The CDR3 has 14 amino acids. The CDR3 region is CASSLGTANQPQHF. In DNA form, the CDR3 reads TGTGCCAGCAGCCTCGGGACAGCAAATCAGCCCCAGCATTTT. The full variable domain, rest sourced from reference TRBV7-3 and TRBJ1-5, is GAGVSQTPSNKVTEKGKYVELRCDPISGHTALYWYRQSLGQGPEFLIYFQGTGAADDSGLPNDRFFAVRPEGSVSTLKIQRTERGDSAVYLCASSLGTANQPQHFGDGTRLSIL.

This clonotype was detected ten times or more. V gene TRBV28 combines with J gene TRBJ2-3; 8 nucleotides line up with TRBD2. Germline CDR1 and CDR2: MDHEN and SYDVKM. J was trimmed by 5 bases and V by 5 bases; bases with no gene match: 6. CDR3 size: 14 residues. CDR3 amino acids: CASSSGSLRDTQYF. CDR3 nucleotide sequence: TGTGCCAGCAGTAGCGGGAGTTTAAGAGATACGCAGTATTTT.

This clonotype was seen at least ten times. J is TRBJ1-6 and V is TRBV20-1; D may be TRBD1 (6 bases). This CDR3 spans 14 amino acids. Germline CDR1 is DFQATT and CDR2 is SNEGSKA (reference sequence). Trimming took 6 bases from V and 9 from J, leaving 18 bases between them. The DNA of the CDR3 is TGCAGTGCCCCTACGACAGGTGGAAGTTCACCCCTCCACTTT. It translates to CSAPTTGGSSPLHF.

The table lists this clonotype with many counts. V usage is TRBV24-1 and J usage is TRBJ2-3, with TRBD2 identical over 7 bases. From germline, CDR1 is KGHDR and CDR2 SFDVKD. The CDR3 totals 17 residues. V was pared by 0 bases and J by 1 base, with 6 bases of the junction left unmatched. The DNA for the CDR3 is TGTGCCACCAGTGATTTGCTCGGGGGGTCTGGCACAGATACGCAGTATTTT. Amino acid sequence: CATSDLLGGSGTDTQYF.

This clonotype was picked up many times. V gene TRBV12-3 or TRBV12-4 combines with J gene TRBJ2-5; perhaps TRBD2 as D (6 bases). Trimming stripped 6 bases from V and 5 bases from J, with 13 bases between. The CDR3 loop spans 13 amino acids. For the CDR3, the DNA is TGTGCCAGCAGCCTACTAGCAGCCGAGACCCAGTACTTC. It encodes CASSLLAAETQYF.

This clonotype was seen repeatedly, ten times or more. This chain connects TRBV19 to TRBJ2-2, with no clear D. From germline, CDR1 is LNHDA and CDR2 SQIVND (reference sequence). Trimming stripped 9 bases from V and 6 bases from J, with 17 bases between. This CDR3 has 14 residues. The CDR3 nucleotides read TGTGCCAGCTGTCCTAGTATGGTTCCCGGGGAGCTGTTTTTT. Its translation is CASCPSMVPGELFF.

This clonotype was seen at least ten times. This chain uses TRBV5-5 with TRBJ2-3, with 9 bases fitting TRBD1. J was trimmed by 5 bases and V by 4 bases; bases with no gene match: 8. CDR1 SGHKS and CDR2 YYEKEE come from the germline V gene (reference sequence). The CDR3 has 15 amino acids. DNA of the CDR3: TGTGCCAGCAGCGTGGGACAGGGTCCCGTAGATACGCAGTATTTT. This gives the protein CASSVGQGPVDTQYF.

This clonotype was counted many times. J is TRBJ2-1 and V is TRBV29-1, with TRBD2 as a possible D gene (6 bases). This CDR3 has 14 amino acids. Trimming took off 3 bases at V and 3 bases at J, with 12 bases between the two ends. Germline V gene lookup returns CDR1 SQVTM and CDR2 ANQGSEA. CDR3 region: CSVEGTGNYNEQFF. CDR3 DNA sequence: TGCAGCGTTGAGGGGACTGGGAACTACAATGAGCAGTTCTTC.

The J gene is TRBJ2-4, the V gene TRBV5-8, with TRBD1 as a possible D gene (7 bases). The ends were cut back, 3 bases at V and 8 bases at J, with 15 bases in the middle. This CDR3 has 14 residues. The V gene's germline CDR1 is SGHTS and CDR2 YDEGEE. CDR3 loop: CASSSGQSGDIQYF. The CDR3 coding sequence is TGTGCCAGCAGCTCGGGACAGTCGGGAGACATTCAGTACTTC.

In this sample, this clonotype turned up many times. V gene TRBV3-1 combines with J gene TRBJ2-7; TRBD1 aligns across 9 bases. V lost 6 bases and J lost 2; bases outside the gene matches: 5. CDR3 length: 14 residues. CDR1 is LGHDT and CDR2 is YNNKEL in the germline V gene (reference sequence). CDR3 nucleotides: TGTGCCAGCAGAAACCGGGACAGGGCCTACGAGCAGTACTTC. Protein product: CASRNRDRAYEQYF.

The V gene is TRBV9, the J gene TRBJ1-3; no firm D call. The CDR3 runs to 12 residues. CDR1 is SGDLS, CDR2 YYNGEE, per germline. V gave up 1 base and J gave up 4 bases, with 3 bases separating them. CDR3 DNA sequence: TGTGCCAGCAGCGTAAGAGGAAACACCATATATTTT. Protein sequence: CASSVRGNTIYF.

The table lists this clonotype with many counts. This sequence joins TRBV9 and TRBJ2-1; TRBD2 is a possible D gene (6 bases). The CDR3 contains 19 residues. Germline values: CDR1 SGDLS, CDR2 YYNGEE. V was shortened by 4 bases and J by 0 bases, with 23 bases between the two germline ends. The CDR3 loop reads CASSPPLRETADSYNEQFF. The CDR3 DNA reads TGTGCCAGCAGCCCTCCCTTACGGGAGACAGCGGACTCCTACAATGAGCAGTTCTTC. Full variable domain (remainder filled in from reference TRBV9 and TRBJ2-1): DSGVTQTPKHLITATGQRVTLRCSPRSGDLSVYWYQQSLDQGLQFLIQYYNGEERAKGNILERFSAQQFPDLHSELNLSSLELGDSALYFCASSPPLRETADSYNEQFFGPGTRLTVL.

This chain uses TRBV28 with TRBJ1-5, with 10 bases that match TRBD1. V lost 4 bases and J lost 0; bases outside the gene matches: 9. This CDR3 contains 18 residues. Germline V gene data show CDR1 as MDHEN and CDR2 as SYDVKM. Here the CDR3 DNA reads TGTGCCAGCAGTTCTCTCGGGACAGGGGCTAATAGCAATCAGCCCCAGCATTTT. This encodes CASSSLGTGANSNQPQHF.

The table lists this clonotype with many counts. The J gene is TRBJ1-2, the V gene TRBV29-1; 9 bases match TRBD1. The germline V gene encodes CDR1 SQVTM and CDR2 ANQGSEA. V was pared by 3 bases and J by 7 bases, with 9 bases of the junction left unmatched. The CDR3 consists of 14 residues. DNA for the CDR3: TGCAGCGTTGATAGGGCCGGGACAGGGACTGGCTACACCTTC. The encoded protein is CSVDRAGTGTGYTF.

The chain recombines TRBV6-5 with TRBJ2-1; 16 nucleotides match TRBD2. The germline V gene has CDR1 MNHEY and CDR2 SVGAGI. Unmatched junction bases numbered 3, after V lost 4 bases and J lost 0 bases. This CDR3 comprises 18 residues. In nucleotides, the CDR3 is TGTGCCAGCAGTTCGGGACTAGCGGGAGGGAGCTCCTACAATGAGCAGTTCTTC. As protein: CASSSGLAGGSSYNEQFF.

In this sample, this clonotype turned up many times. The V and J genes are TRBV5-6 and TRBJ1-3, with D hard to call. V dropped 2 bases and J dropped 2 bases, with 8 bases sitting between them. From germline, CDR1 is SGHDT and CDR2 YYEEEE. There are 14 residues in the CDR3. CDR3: CASSFQEAGNTIYF. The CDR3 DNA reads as TGTGCCAGCAGCTTTCAGGAGGCTGGAAACACCATATATTTT.

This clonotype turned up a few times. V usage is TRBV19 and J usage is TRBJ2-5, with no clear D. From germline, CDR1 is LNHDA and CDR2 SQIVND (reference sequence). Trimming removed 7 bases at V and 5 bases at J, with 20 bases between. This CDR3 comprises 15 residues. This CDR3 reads CASTFLRKNGETQYF. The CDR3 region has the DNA TGTGCCAGTACCTTCCTCAGGAAAAACGGGGAGACCCAGTACTTC.

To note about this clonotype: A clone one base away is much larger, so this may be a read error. The CDR3 bases are TGCGCCAGCAGCAGATTGGGACTTAATGTGCAGTTCTTC. Translated, it gives CASSRLGLNVQFF. V usage is TRBV5-1 and J usage is TRBJ2-1, with D perhaps TRBD2 (6 bases). The CDR3 loop spans 13 amino acids. CDR1 and CDR2 from the germline V gene are SGHRS and YFSETQ.

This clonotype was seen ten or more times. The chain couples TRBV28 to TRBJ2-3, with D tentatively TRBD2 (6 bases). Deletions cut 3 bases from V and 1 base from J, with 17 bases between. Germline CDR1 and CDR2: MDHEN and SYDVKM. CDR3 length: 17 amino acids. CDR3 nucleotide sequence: TGTGCCAGCAGTTTTTCGTTTCGGCGGGAAGGCACAGATACGCAGTATTTT. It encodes CASSFSFRREGTDTQYF.

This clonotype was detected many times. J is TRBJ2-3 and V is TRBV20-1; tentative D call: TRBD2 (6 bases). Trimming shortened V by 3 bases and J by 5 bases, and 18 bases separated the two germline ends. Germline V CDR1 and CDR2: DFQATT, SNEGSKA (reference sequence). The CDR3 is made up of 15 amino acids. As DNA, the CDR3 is TGCAGTGCTAGTGACTACCTCGGGACTGGAGATACGCAGTATTTT. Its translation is CSASDYLGTGDTQYF.

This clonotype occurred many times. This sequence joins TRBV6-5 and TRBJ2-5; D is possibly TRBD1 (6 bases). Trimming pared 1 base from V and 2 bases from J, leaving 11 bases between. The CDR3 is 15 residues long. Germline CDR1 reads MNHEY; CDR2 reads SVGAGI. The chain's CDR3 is CASSYWGQIQETQYF. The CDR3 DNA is TGTGCCAGCAGTTACTGGGGACAAATACAAGAGACCCAGTACTTC.

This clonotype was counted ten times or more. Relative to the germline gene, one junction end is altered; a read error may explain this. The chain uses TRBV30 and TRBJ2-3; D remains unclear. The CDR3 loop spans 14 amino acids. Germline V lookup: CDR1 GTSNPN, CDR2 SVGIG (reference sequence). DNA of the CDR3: TGTGCCTGGGGTGTTGTCGGAACCACAGATACGCAGTATTTT. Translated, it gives CAWGVVGTTDTQYF. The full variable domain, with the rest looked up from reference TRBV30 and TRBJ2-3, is SQTIHQWPATLVQPVGSPLSLECTVEGTSNPNLYWYRQAAGRGLQLLFYSVGIGQISSEVPQNLSASRPQDRQFILSSKKLLLSDSGFYLCAWGVVGTTDTQYFGPGTRLTVL.

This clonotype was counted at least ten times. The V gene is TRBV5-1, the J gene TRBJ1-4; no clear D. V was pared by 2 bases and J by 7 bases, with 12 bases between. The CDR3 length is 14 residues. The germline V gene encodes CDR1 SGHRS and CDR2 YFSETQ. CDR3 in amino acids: CASSFKTPPEKLFF. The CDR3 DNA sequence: TGCGCCAGCAGCTTTAAGACACCTCCTGAAAAACTGTTTTTT. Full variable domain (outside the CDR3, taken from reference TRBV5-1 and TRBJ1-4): KAGVTQTPRYLIKTRGQQVTLSCSPISGHRSVSWYQQTPGQGLQFLFEYFSETQRNKGNFPGRFSGRQFSNSRSEMNVSTLELGDSALYLCASSFKTPPEKLFFGSGTQLSVL.

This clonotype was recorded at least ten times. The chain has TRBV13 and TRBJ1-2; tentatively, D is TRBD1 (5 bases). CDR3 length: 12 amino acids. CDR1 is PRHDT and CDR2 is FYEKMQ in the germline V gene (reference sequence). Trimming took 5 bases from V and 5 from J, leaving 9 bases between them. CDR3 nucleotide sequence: TGTGCCAGCAGCGAAGACAGATATGGCTACACCTTC. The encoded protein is CASSEDRYGYTF.

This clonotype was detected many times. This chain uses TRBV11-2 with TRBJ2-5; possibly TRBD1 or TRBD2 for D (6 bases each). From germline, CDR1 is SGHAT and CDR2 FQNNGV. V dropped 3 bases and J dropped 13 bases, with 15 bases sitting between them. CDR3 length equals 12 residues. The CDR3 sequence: CASSFGGPYSYF. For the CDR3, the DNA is TGTGCCAGCAGCTTTGGGGGGCCCTACTCGTACTTC.

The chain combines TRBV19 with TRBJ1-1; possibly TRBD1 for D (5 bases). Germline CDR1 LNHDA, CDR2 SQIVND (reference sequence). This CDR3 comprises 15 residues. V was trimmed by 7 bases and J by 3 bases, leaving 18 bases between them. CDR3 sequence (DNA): TGTGCCAGTATTACCGGAGGGACCGGGGACACTGAAGCTTTCTTT. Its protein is CASITGGTGDTEAFF.